The 24 T cell receptor beta chains presented below share a single source sample, sequenced in a study of regulatory T cells in long-lasting Graves disease. Libraries of TCR beta came from iRepertoire HTBI primers plus Arm-PCR of CDR3 regions. TCRdb reprocessed the multiplex PCR reads via MiXCR and lists one record per CDR3 protein. The profile shows about 470,000 distinct CDR3 sequences, about 17% of them singletons. Time point here: newly diagnosed GD, antithyroid drugs for less than 3 months. PBMC-extracted RNA yielded the TCR library. This sample was shared with a second study, whose subject was T cells in Graves' hyperthyroidism and ophthalmopathy.

The sequenced sample was peripheral blood mononuclear cells (PBMCs), obtained at new diagnosis, from a patient treated with antithyroid drugs. These receptors all come from a man aged 40-49 years with Graves disease.

This clonotype was seen repeatedly, ten times or more. The J gene is TRBJ2-5, the V gene TRBV6-1; D possibly corresponds to TRBD1 (5 bases). The CDR3 consists of 14 residues. Germline V gene lookup returns CDR1 MNHNS and CDR2 SASEGT. V was shortened by 7 bases and J by 1 base, with 13 bases between the two germline ends. The CDR3 DNA reads TGTGCCAGCAATACAGACAGACTCCAAGAGACCCAGTACTTC. Encoded protein: CASNTDRLQETQYF.

The chain carries TRBV5-1 and TRBJ2-5, with TRBD1 matching over 12 bases. The ends lost 4 bases at V and 6 bases at J; junction bases unmatched: 7. The germline V gene has CDR1 SGHRS and CDR2 YFSETQ. The CDR3 covers 15 residues. DNA for the CDR3: TGCGCCAGCAGCGCCGGGACAGGGGGCGGGAAGACCCAGTACTTC. Translated: CASSAGTGGGKTQYF.

The table lists this clonotype with many counts. The gene calls are TRBV27 and TRBJ2-7; maybe TRBD1 (5 bases). The CDR3 has 14 residues. Trimming took 3 bases from V and 1 from J, leaving 10 bases between them. Per germline, CDR1 MNHEY and CDR2 SMNVEV (reference sequence). CDR3 residues: CASSLTVGSYEQYF. The CDR3 coding sequence is TGTGCCAGCAGTTTGACAGTGGGTTCCTACGAGCAGTACTTC.

V is TRBV28 and J is TRBJ2-1; tentatively, D is TRBD2 (6 bases). CDR1 MDHEN and CDR2 SYDVKM come from the germline V gene. The length of the CDR3 is 15 residues. Trimming stripped 5 bases from V and 3 bases from J, with 14 bases between. The CDR3 DNA follows: TGTGCCAGCAGTCGGGGCGGGGTCGGCTACAATGAGCAGTTCTTC. Its translation: CASSRGGVGYNEQFF. The full variable domain, completed using reference TRBV28 and TRBJ2-1, is DVKVTQSSRYLVKRTGEKVFLECVQDMDHENMFWYRQDPGLGLRLIYFSYDVKMKEKGDIPEGYSVSREKKERFSLILESASTNQTSMYLCASSRGGVGYNEQFFGPGTRLTVL.

The table lists this clonotype with many counts. The rearrangement links TRBV7-2 to TRBJ2-1, with D perhaps matching TRBD1 (5 bases). This CDR3 is built from 15 residues. The V end lost 1 base, the J end lost 1 base, and 8 bases lay between the germline ends. Germline CDR1 and CDR2: SGHTA and FQGNSA. The CDR3 nucleotides are TGTGCCAGCAGCTTAGGGACACCGTCCTACAATGAGCAGTTCTTC. It codes for CASSLGTPSYNEQFF.

J is TRBJ1-4 and V is TRBV25-1; D is undetermined. The V gene's germline CDR1 is MGHDK and CDR2 SYGVNS. The CDR3 totals 16 residues. V was shortened by 1 base and J by 2 bases, with 11 bases between the two germline ends. The CDR3 DNA follows: TGTGCCAGCAGTGAATTGGCAGGCCTCACTAATGAAAAACTGTTTTTT. This encodes CASSELAGLTNEKLFF.

This clonotype was counted at least ten times. The chain links TRBV28 to TRBJ2-3; D call uncertain. The CDR3 extends over 15 amino acids. Germline CDR1 reads MDHEN; CDR2 reads SYDVKM. Trimming pared 2 bases from V and 1 base from J, leaving 10 bases between. The CDR3 region is CASSLTGLGTDTQYF. DNA of the CDR3: TGTGCCAGCAGTTTAACTGGATTGGGCACAGATACGCAGTATTTT.

This clonotype was counted between two and nine times. J is TRBJ2-3 and V is TRBV30, with 8 bases identical to TRBD2. Losses at the gene ends were 1 base for V and 4 bases for J; bases not matched to a gene: 10. The germline CDR1 and CDR2 sequences are GTSNPN and SVGIG (reference sequence). The CDR3 spans 16 residues. In DNA form, the CDR3 reads TGTGCCTGGAGTGGACCCGGGGGGGGGGCTTCAGATACGCAGTATTTT. Translation gives CAWSGPGGGASDTQYF.

This clonotype was detected many times. This rearrangement joins TRBV3-1 to TRBJ1-1; possible D gene TRBD1, 5 bases. V was pared by 0 bases and J by 10 bases, with 15 bases between. The germline V gene has CDR1 LGHDT and CDR2 YNNKEL (reference sequence). The CDR3 sequence is 14 residues long. The CDR3 reads CASSQDIGVGGAFF. CDR3 coding DNA: TGTGCCAGCAGCCAAGATATTGGGGTTGGGGGAGCTTTCTTT.

This clonotype was seen many times. The chain recombines TRBV2 with TRBJ2-7, with 7 bases identical to TRBD2. Trimming cost V 3 bases and J 4 bases; bases outside gene matches: 3. Per germline, CDR1 SNHLY and CDR2 FYNNEI. This CDR3 has 13 amino acids. CDR3 in amino acids: CASSEREFYEQYF. The DNA for the CDR3 is TGTGCCAGCAGTGAGCGGGAGTTTTACGAGCAGTACTTC. Supplemented by reference TRBV2 and TRBJ2-7, the full variable domain reads EPEVTQTPSHQVTQMGQEVILRCVPISNHLYFYWYRQILGQKVEFLVSFYNNEISEKSEIFDDQFSVERPDGSNFTLKIRSTKLEDSAMYFCASSEREFYEQYFGPGTRLTVT.

In this sample, this clonotype turned up many times. The chain carries TRBV5-1 and TRBJ2-1; 14 positions agree with TRBD2. The CDR3 consists of 17 residues. The V segment lost 4 bases and the J segment 15 bases; nucleotides outside the gene matches: 18. Germline loops: CDR1 SGHRS, CDR2 YFSETQ. The CDR3 loop reads CASSPGNRGRGLAGGFF. The DNA of the CDR3 is TGCGCCAGCAGCCCAGGGAACAGGGGGCGAGGACTAGCGGGAGGGTTCTTC.

This clonotype occurred many times. This chain connects TRBV24-1 to TRBJ2-1; D remains ambiguous. The V and J ends lost 3 bases and 0 bases respectively, with 11 bases between them. This CDR3 contains 16 residues. Germline V lookup: CDR1 KGHDR, CDR2 SFDVKD. DNA for the CDR3: TGTGCCACCAGTGATCCAAGCGAAAGCTCCTACAATGAGCAGTTCTTC. It specifies CATSDPSESSYNEQFF.

The table lists this clonotype with many counts. V gene TRBV20-1 combines with J gene TRBJ2-1; 11 bases align to TRBD2. The CDR3 consists of 15 residues. The V gene's germline CDR1 is DFQATT and CDR2 SNEGSKA (reference sequence). V dropped 6 bases and J dropped 8; count of bases not matched to a gene: 12. Here the CDR3 DNA reads TGCAGTGCCCTGCGATTAGCGGGAGGGAGTTATGAGCAGTTCTTC. Translating it yields CSALRLAGGSYEQFF.

The V call is TRBV19, the J call TRBJ2-7; 11 positions agree with TRBD2. CDR1 and CDR2 from the germline V gene are LNHDA and SQIVND (reference sequence). The V gene end was trimmed by 3 bases and the J gene end by 2 bases; junction bases not matched to a gene: 9. This CDR3 is built from 17 residues. Here the CDR3 reads CASSIKDGLAGPYEQYF. In nucleotides, the CDR3 is TGTGCCAGTAGTATTAAAGACGGACTAGCGGGCCCCTACGAGCAGTACTTC.

The sample holds many counts of this clonotype. V usage is TRBV20-1 and J usage is TRBJ1-5; 7 nucleotides match TRBD1. CDR1 is DFQATT and CDR2 is SNEGSKA in the germline V gene (reference sequence). The CDR3 covers 14 residues. The junction had 10 bases not matched to a gene; V was cut back by 6 bases and J by 5 bases. DNA for the CDR3: TGCAGTGCAACTAGGGGGCCTGGGTATCAGCCCCAGCATTTT. Protein: CSATRGPGYQPQHF.

Many counts were recorded for this clonotype. This chain uses TRBV6-2 or TRBV6-3 with TRBJ2-1; 8 nucleotides align to TRBD2. Per germline, CDR1 MNHEY and CDR2 SVGEGT. V trimming: 5 bases; J trimming: 4 bases; junction bases outside the gene matches: 10. The CDR3 loop spans 16 amino acids. DNA of the CDR3: TGTGCCAGCAGTGAAGTAATTAGCGGGACTTACAATGAGCAGTTCTTC. Its translation: CASSEVISGTYNEQFF.

This clonotype was found many times. The chain recombines TRBV30 with TRBJ2-5; 8 positions agree with TRBD2. V dropped 3 bases and J dropped 4; count of bases not matched to a gene: 7. The V gene's germline CDR1 is GTSNPN and CDR2 SVGIG (reference sequence). The CDR3 covers 14 residues. The DNA of the CDR3 is TGTGCCTGGAGCGTGGGACTAGTGGGAGAGACCCAGTACTTC. It codes for CAWSVGLVGETQYF.

Ten or more counts support this clonotype. V usage is TRBV3-1 and J usage is TRBJ2-4; either TRBD1 or TRBD2 may fit D (6 bases each). V was cut by 3 bases and J by 7 bases, with 19 bases left in between. CDR3 length equals 16 residues. Germline V gene data show CDR1 as LGHDT and CDR2 as YNNKEL (reference sequence). This CDR3 is CASSQRLPGAGNIQYF. DNA for the CDR3: TGTGCCAGCAGCCAGAGGTTGCCAGGGGCGGGGAACATTCAGTACTTC.

This clonotype was observed at least ten times. This chain links TRBV5-1 with TRBJ2-3; 7 bases are a match to TRBD1. Germline values: CDR1 SGHRS, CDR2 YFSETQ. The CDR3 runs 15 residues. Trimming at V came to 5 bases and at J to 4 bases, leaving 10 bases not matched to a gene. CDR3 region: CASRTGKYAADTQYF. The CDR3 bases are TGCGCCAGCAGGACAGGGAAGTACGCCGCAGATACGCAGTATTTT.

To note about this clonotype: Being one base from a much bigger clone, this may be a read error. The rearrangement uses TRBV10-3 and TRBJ2-5; TRBD1 agrees at 7 bases. The CDR3 is 14 amino acids. J gave up 5 bases and V 4 bases, and 7 bases lay outside the gene matches. Germline V gene lookup returns CDR1 ENHRY and CDR2 SYGVKD. The CDR3: CAISATGTEETQYF. The CDR3 DNA follows: TGTGCCATCAGTGCGACAGGGACCGAGGAGACCCAGTACTTC.

V gene TRBV9 combines with J gene TRBJ2-1; the match to TRBD2 covers 8 bases. This CDR3 contains 15 residues. Looked up from germline, CDR1 is SGDLS and CDR2 is YYNGEE. The junction had 3 bases not matched to a gene; V was cut back by 2 bases and J by 2 bases. In DNA, the CDR3 is TGTGCCAGCAGCGTTAGCGGGGCTGCCTACAATGAGCAGTTCTTC. Translated, it gives CASSVSGAAYNEQFF. Complete variable domain (other parts from reference TRBV9 and TRBJ2-1): DSGVTQTPKHLITATGQRVTLRCSPRSGDLSVYWYQQSLDQGLQFLIQYYNGEERAKGNILERFSAQQFPDLHSELNLSSLELGDSALYFCASSVSGAAYNEQFFGPGTRLTVL.

The rearrangement joins TRBV12-5 to TRBJ2-5; D is unresolved. The ends were cut back, 3 bases at V and 2 bases at J, with 7 bases in the middle. The CDR3 length is 13 residues. The germline V gene encodes CDR1 LGHNT and CDR2 FRNRAP. The chain's CDR3 is CASGFYSQETQYF. The DNA for the CDR3 is TGTGCTAGTGGTTTTTACAGTCAAGAGACCCAGTACTTC.

This clonotype was counted ten times or more. V usage is TRBV7-9 and J usage is TRBJ2-3; D not certain. Germline CDR1 reads SEHNR; CDR2 reads FQNEAQ (reference sequence). Trimming removed 2 bases from V and 5 bases from J, with 5 bases in between. CDR3 length equals 12 residues. The CDR3 spells CASSLPGDTQYF. The CDR3 nucleotides read TGTGCCAGCAGCTTACCTGGAGATACGCAGTATTTT. Looking up the rest from reference TRBV7-9 and TRBJ2-3 gives the full variable domain: DTGVSQNPRHKITKRGQNVTFRCDPISEHNRLYWYRQTLGQGPEFLTYFQNEAQLEKSRLLSDRFSAERPKGSFSTLEIQRTEQGDSAMYLCASSLPGDTQYFGPGTRLTVL.

This clonotype was counted ten times or more. The V call is TRBV12-3 or TRBV12-4, the J call TRBJ2-1; 14 bases match TRBD2. Germline trimming cut 5 bases from V and 8 bases from J; bases unmatched to any gene: 11. The CDR3 sequence is 17 residues long. CDR3 sequence: CASSQGLAGVLVDEQFF. CDR3 bases: TGTGCCAGCAGTCAGGGACTAGCGGGAGTTCTGGTCGATGAGCAGTTCTTC.